The present T cell receptor (beta chain) was sequenced within a study of blood T cell repertoires in COVID-19. Data came from immunoSEQ multiplex PCR; TCRdb stores just in-frame clones and leaves some out. The repertoire holds approximately 250,000 clones, with 75% to 95% as singletons. CDR3 length: 14 amino acids. The germline gives CDR1 GTSNPN, CDR2 SVGIG (reference sequence). The ends lost 4 bases at V and 7 bases at J; junction bases unmatched: 7. Sequencing was performed on PBMCs or T cells enriched from blood (not recorded which). The origin of this receptor is a man aged 35-49 years who had been exposed to COVID-19. V is TRBV30 and J is TRBJ1-6; 7 bases fit TRBD1. CDR3 loop: CAWINRDRNSPLHF. The CDR3 DNA reads TGTGCCTGGATTAACCGGGACAGAAATTCACCCCTCCACTTT. The full variable domain, rest sourced from reference TRBV30 and TRBJ1-6, is SQTIHQWPATLVQPVGSPLSLECTVEGTSNPNLYWYRQAAGRGLQLLFYSVGIGQISSEVPQNLSASRPQDRQFILSSKKLLLSDSGFYLCAWINRDRNSPLHFGNGTRLTVT.